This is a list of T cell receptor beta chains from one sample in a study of response to subunit inactivated influenza vaccine. In TCRdb, the RT-PCR reads were re-called with MiXCR into one record per CDR3 protein. Among 300,000 to 350,000 distinct CDR3 sequences listed, over 20% were seen once. Sample: PBMCs from blood, taken about 20 months after vaccination. The receptors shown here come from a man between 50 and 69 years old who received an inactivated influenza vaccine. CDR3s include the opening cysteine and the closing phenylalanine or tryptophan. A D gene is named only where the DNA matches it firmly. A row's size may be missing; if present it is once, few, many or a size class.

j_call: TRBJ1-1
clone_size: many
v_call: TRBV6-2/TRBV6-3
d_call: -
cdr3_nt: TGTGCCAGCAGTAGAAGCCGGGACACCCCGACTGAAGCTTTCTTT
cdr3_aa: CASSRSRDTPTEAFF

j_call: TRBJ2-2
clone_size: few
v_call: TRBV5-6
d_call: TRBD2
cdr3_nt: TGTGCCAGCAGCTTGGCGAATAGCGGGACCGGGGAGCTGTTTTTT
cdr3_aa: CASSLANSGTGELFF

j_call: TRBJ2-6
clone_size: -
v_call: TRBV2
d_call: -
cdr3_nt: TGTGCCAGTGGACAAGGGGCCAACGTCCTGACTTTC
cdr3_aa: CASGQGANVLTF

j_call: TRBJ1-1
clone_size: few
v_call: TRBV11-2
d_call: -
cdr3_nt: TGTGCCAGCAGCTTGCAGGCTGGTAACACTGAAGCTTTCTTT
cdr3_aa: CASSLQAGNTEAFF

j_call: TRBJ2-6
clone_size: -
v_call: TRBV6-1
d_call: -
cdr3_nt: TGTGCCAGCAAGGGTACTGGGGCCAACGTCCTGACTTTC
cdr3_aa: CASKGTGANVLTF

j_call: TRBJ1-6
clone_size: many
v_call: TRBV7-8
d_call: -
cdr3_nt: TGTGCCAGCAGCTTTAGGGCCAGCTCCTATAATTCACCCCTCCACTTT
cdr3_aa: CASSFRASSYNSPLHF

j_call: TRBJ2-3
clone_size: -
v_call: TRBV7-2
d_call: -
cdr3_nt: TGTGCCAGCAATGGAGGGATCACAGATACGCAGTATTTT
cdr3_aa: CASNGGITDTQYF

j_call: TRBJ2-7
clone_size: -
v_call: TRBV6-5
d_call: -
cdr3_nt: TGTGCCAGCAGTTACTCCGGTGGGGACCTGAGGGAGCAGTACTTC
cdr3_aa: CASSYSGGDLREQYF

j_call: TRBJ1-1
clone_size: few
v_call: TRBV28
d_call: TRBD1
cdr3_nt: TGTGCCAGCAGTACTCCACAGGGGAGGAGAACTGAAGCTTTCTTT
cdr3_aa: CASSTPQGRRTEAFF

j_call: TRBJ2-6
clone_size: -
v_call: TRBV28
d_call: TRBD2
cdr3_nt: TGTGCCAGCAGTTCCAGCGGGAGGGGACCCCCTGGGGCCAACGTCCTGACTTTC
cdr3_aa: CASSSSGRGPPGANVLTF

j_call: TRBJ1-5
clone_size: few
v_call: TRBV6-1
d_call: TRBD1
cdr3_nt: TGTGCCAGCAGCCGACAGGGCCGGGGTCAGCCCCAGCATTTT
cdr3_aa: CASSRQGRGQPQHF

j_call: TRBJ2-5
clone_size: few
v_call: TRBV12-5
d_call: TRBD2
cdr3_nt: TGTGCTAGTGGGCCCGGGACTACGGTAGAGACCCAGTACTTC
cdr3_aa: CASGPGTTVETQYF

j_call: TRBJ1-3
clone_size: many
v_call: TRBV29-1
d_call: TRBD1
cdr3_nt: TGCAGCGTTGGACAGGGGTCTACTGGAAACACCATATATTTT
cdr3_aa: CSVGQGSTGNTIYF

j_call: TRBJ2-2
clone_size: few
v_call: TRBV3-1
d_call: -
cdr3_nt: TGTGCCAGCAGCCAAGCCGGCACCTACACCGGGGAGCTGTTTTTT
cdr3_aa: CASSQAGTYTGELFF

j_call: TRBJ2-3
clone_size: -
v_call: TRBV7-9
d_call: TRBD2
cdr3_nt: TGTGCCAGCAGCCTGCCGGGGGGTGATACGCAGTATTTT
cdr3_aa: CASSLPGGDTQYF

j_call: TRBJ2-1
clone_size: -
v_call: TRBV18
d_call: TRBD2
cdr3_nt: TGTGCCAGCTCACCAGGGGCAGCGGGACTTACCTACAATGAGCAGTTCTTC
cdr3_aa: CASSPGAAGLTYNEQFF

j_call: TRBJ2-1
clone_size: -
v_call: TRBV7-9
d_call: TRBD2
cdr3_nt: TGTTCCAGCAGCTTAGTTTCCGTCGGGGGGGCCTACAATGAGCAGTTCTTC
cdr3_aa: CSSSLVSVGGAYNEQFF

j_call: TRBJ2-1
clone_size: -
v_call: TRBV6-1
d_call: -
cdr3_nt: TGTGCCAGCAGGAAAAACACCGGGCCTTCCTACAATGAGCAGTTCTTC
cdr3_aa: CASRKNTGPSYNEQFF

j_call: TRBJ1-5
clone_size: few
v_call: TRBV6-6
d_call: TRBD1
cdr3_nt: TGTGCCAGCAGTTTGGACAGGGCTCAGCCCCAGCATTTT
cdr3_aa: CASSLDRAQPQHF

j_call: TRBJ2-1
clone_size: -
v_call: TRBV9
d_call: -
cdr3_nt: TGTGCCAGCAGCGTCGGGCCCCGAGGCGATGAGCAGTTCTTC
cdr3_aa: CASSVGPRGDEQFF

j_call: TRBJ1-5
clone_size: -
v_call: TRBV5-1
d_call: -
cdr3_nt: TGCGCCAGCAGCTGGAACGGGACACCAAATCAGCCCCAGCATTTT
cdr3_aa: CASSWNGTPNQPQHF

j_call: TRBJ2-1
clone_size: -
v_call: TRBV28
d_call: TRBD2
cdr3_nt: TGTGCCAGCAGTTTTCGAGCGGGGGGCCGCAATGAGCAGTTCTTC
cdr3_aa: CASSFRAGGRNEQFF

j_call: TRBJ1-2
clone_size: few
v_call: TRBV5-1
d_call: -
cdr3_nt: TGCGCCAGCAGCTTGGAGTACAAGAACTATGGCTACACCTTC
cdr3_aa: CASSLEYKNYGYTF

j_call: TRBJ2-2
clone_size: -
v_call: TRBV9
d_call: -
cdr3_nt: TGTGCCAGCAGCGTAGTAGACACCGGGGAGCTGTTTTTT
cdr3_aa: CASSVVDTGELFF